The clone carrying this T cell receptor (beta chain) was picked up many times. Its antigen is still unknown. The data were obtained in a study of T cell repertoires in cytomegalovirus infection. Overall study: HLA-C-restricted CMV epitopes, recently identified, and well-studied HLA-B-restricted ones were used by the study. It can be stated that public TCR beta signatures indicated CMV infection as well as a matching HLA type.

TCRdb passed the reads through MiXCR, listing each CDR3 protein once. The sample lists around 540,000 distinct CDR3 sequences, roughly a third occurring once. The study, taken as a whole, reports: Cumulative frequency (of public TCR beta family members) identified carriers of CMV plus the relevant HLA.

The CDR3 sequence is 14 residues long. CDR1 and CDR2 (germline): SGHVS, FQNEAQ. Trimming took 5 bases from V and 0 from J, leaving 8 bases between them. This sequence joins TRBV7-8 and TRBJ1-5, with D unresolved. The sample was cultured PBMCs, taken from culture after CMV antigen stimulation. The TCR originated in a human donor in good health (CMV status not recorded). Some clones in this sample may be carry-over from other donors' samples. In DNA form, the CDR3 reads TGTGCCAGCAGCGGAGGGTATAGCAATCAGCCCCAGCATTTT. It translates to CASSGGYSNQPQHF. The full variable domain, its missing parts supplied by reference TRBV7-8 and TRBJ1-5, is GAGVSQSPRYKVAKRGQDVALRCDPISGHVSLFWYQQALGQGPEFLTYFQNEAQLDKSGLPSDRFFAERPEGSVSTLKIQRTQQEDSAVYLCASSGGYSNQPQHFGDGTRLSIL.